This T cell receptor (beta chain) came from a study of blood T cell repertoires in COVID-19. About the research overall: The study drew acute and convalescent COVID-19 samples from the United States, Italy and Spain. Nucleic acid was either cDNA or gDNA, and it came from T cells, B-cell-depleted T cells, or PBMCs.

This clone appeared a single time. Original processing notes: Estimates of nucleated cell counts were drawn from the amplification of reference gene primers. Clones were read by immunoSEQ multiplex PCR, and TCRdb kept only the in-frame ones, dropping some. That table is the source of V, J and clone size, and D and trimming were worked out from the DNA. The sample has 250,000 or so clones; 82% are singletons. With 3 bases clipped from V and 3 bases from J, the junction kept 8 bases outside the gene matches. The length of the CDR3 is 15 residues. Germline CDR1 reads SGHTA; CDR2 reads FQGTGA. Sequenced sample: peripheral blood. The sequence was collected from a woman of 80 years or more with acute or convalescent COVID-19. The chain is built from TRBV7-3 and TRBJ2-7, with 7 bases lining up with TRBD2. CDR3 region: CASSLEAGVGYEQYF. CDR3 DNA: TGTGCCAGCAGCTTGGAGGCGGGAGTGGGCTACGAGCAGTACTTC.